This T cell receptor (beta chain) was obtained from a study of control samples from healthy donors and cancer patients. Germline CDR1 reads SGHVS; CDR2 reads FNYEAQ. This CDR3 is 12 amino acids long. The V end lost 3 bases, the J end lost 8 bases, and 8 bases lay between the germline ends. Clones were sequenced by immunoSEQ multiplex PCR, and TCRdb holds only the in-frame ones, with some missing. The table has approximately 100,000 clones, 88% seen once. The sample taken for sequencing was blood. The chain links TRBV7-6 to TRBJ2-1; D may match TRBD1 or TRBD2 (5 bases each). The source is a man younger than 40 in good health. CDR3 amino acids: CASSFGGDEQFF. The DNA for the CDR3 is TGTGCCAGCAGCTTTGGGGGAGATGAGCAGTTCTTC. The variable domain in full, with the rest retrieved from reference TRBV7-6 and TRBJ2-1, is GAGVSQSPRYKVTKRGQDVALRCDPISGHVSLYWYRQALGQGPEFLTYFNYEAQQDKSGLPNDRFSAERPEGSISTLTIQRTEQRDSAMYRCASSFGGDEQFFGPGTRLTVL.